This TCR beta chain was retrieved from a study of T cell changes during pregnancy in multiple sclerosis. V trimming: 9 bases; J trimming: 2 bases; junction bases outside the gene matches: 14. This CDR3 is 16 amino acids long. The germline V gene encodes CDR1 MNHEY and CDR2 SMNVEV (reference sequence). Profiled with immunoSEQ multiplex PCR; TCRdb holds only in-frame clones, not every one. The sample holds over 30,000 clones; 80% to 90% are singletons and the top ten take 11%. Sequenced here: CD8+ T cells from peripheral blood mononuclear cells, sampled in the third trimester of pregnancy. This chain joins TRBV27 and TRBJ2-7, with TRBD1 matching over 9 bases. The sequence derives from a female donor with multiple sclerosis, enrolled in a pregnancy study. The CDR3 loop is CASMEPTGGPPYEQYF. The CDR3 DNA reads TGTGCCAGTATGGAACCGACAGGGGGACCCCCCTACGAGCAGTACTTC.